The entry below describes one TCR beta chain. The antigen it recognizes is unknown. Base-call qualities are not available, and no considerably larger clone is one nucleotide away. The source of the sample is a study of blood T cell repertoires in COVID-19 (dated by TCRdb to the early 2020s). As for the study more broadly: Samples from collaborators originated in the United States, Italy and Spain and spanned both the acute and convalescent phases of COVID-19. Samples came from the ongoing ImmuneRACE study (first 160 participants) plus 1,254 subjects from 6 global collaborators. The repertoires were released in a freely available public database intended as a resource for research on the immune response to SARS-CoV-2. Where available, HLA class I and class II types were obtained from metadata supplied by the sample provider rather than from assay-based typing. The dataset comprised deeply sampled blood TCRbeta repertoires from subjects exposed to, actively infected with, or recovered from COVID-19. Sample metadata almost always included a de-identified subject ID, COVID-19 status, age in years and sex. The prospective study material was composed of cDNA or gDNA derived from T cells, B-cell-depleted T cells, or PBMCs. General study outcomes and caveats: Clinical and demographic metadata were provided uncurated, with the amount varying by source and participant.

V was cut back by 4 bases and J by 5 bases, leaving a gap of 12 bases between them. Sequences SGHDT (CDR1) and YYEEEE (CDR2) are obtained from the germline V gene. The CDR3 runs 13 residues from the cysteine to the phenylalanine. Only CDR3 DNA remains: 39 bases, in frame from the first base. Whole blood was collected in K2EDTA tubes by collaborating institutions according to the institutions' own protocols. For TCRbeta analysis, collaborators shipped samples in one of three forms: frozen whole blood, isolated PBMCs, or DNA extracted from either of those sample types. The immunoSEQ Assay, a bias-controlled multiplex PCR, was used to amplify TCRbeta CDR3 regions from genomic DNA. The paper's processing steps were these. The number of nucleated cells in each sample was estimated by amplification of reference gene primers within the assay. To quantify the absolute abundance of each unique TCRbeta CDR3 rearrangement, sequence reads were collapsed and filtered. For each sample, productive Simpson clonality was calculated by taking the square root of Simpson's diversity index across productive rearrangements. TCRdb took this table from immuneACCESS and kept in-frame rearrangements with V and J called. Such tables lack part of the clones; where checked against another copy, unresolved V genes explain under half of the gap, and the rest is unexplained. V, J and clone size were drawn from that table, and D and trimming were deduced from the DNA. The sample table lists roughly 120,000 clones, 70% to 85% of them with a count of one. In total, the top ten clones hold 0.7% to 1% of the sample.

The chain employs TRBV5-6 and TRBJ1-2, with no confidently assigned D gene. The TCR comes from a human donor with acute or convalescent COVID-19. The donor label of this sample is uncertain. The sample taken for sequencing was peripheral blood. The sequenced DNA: TGTGCCAGCAGCCTAGGCTCAAGGTATGGCTACACCTTC. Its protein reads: CASSLGSRYGYTF.